The sequence of this TCR beta chain was determined in a study of blood T cell repertoires in COVID-19. Study as a whole: COVID-19 samples collected from the United States, Italy and Spain covered acute and convalescent phases. PBMCs, B-cell-depleted T cells, or T cells provided the cDNA or gDNA that made up the material.

The CDR3 consists of 14 residues. The germline V and J ends were trimmed by 6 bases and 4 bases, with 13 bases remaining between them. As originally analysed: The authors estimated nucleated cell counts from reference gene primer amplification. Method: immunoSEQ multiplex PCR; TCRdb's copy keeps in-frame clones and lacks some. V and J calls and clone size follow that table, whereas D and trimming were derived from the DNA. The sample records approximately 250,000 clones, around four fifths being singletons. The rearrangement links TRBV23-1 to TRBJ1-5; tentative D call: TRBD1 (6 bases). TRBV23-1 is reported as an ORF; its role is uncertain. The sample comprised peripheral blood. This TCR came from a woman aged 60-75 years with active or convalescent COVID-19. The CDR3 here is CASSLGQLNQPQHF. CDR3 nucleotide sequence: TGCGCCAGCAGCCTCGGACAGCTTAATCAGCCCCAGCATTTT.